This TCR beta chain was sequenced during a study of T cells in Graves' hyperthyroidism and ophthalmopathy. Study-wide points: In the blood, most expanded thyroid clonotypes above 0.001 appeared as well. The authors' 13 V-J model separated ophthalmopathy from stable hyperthyroidism.

The TCR beta CDR3 regions underwent amplification using RNA transcripts as the source. Initially, a first-round RT-PCR of the TCR CDR3 employed the HTBI primer set. TCRdb reprocessed the multiplex PCR reads with MiXCR, giving one entry per CDR3 protein. Of 250,000 to 300,000 distinct CDR3 sequences in the sample, 13% to 15% were seen once. Hyperthyroidism patients were newly diagnosed, had disease duration under 2 months, and were aged 18 to 65 years. Germline lookup yields CDR1 LNHDA and CDR2 SQIVND (reference sequence). The CDR3 consists of 14 residues. In the case of this clonotype: The antigen remains unidentified. At one boundary the junction diverges from the germline segment, which might be a read error.

The sequencing sample was made of blood. This TCR derives from a woman in her 40s with Graves' hyperthyroidism that later progressed to Graves' ophthalmopathy. This chain joins TRBV19 and TRBJ1-5, with D perhaps TRBD1 (6 bases). CDR3 coding DNA: TGTGCCAGTAGTAGGCGGGGGGCAAGGCAGCCCCGGCATTTT. This codes for CASSRRGARQPRHF.